Listed below are T cell receptor beta chains from one sample, sequenced in a study of T cell responses to AZD1222 COVID-19 vaccine. Profiling relied on immunoSEQ multiplex PCR, and the TCRdb table lists in-frame clones only, not all of them. The sample records fewer than 150,000 clones, approximately 94% being singletons. The input for sequencing was peripheral blood, taken on day 0 of AZD1222 vaccination. The origin of the receptors is an adult in good health. The CDR3 runs from the conserved cysteine through the conserved F or W. A D gene is named only where the DNA matches it firmly. Not all rows give a size; the values are once, few, many and, for expanded clones, a class.

d_gene,j_gene,len,v_gene,abundance,CDR3nt,CDR3aa
-,TRBJ2-1,15,TRBV5-1,-,TGCGCCAGCAGCTTCTCGGGGGTCTCCACAGATGAGCAGTTCTTC,CASSFSGVSTDEQFF
TRBD2,TRBJ2-4,18,TRBV7-2,-,TGTGCCAGCAGCTTACGCTCGCCGTCTAGCGGGGCAGGGAACATTCAGTACTTC,CASSLRSPSSGAGNIQYF
-,TRBJ1-4,13,TRBV28,-,TGTGCCAGCAGTCGCCCCGGTGTAGGAAAACTGTTTTTT,CASSRPGVGKLFF
-,TRBJ2-7,12,TRBV7-2,-,TGTGCCAGCAGCTTAGCTCAGCGCGAGCAGTACTTC,CASSLAQREQYF
TRBD1,TRBJ1-5,16,TRBV5-1,-,TGCGCCAGCAGCTTGGGATCTGGACAGGACAATCAGCCCCAGCATTTT,CASSLGSGQDNQPQHF
-,TRBJ1-2,16,TRBV6-1,-,TGTGCCAGCAGTGAAATCGGGGGCGTCACTCCTGGTGGCTACACCTTC,CASSEIGGVTPGGYTF
-,TRBJ2-1,13,TRBV3-1/TRBV3-2,once,TGTGCCAGCAGCCTCTCGGGAGAGGGGAAGCAGTTCTTC,CASSLSGEGKQFF
-,TRBJ2-5,13,TRBV14,-,TGTGCCAGCAGCCAAGATCCACATGAGACCCAGTACTTC,CASSQDPHETQYF
-,TRBJ1-2,14,TRBV2,-,TGTGCCAGCCTCCGGCAGGATGTTAACTATGGCTACACCTTC,CASLRQDVNYGYTF
-,TRBJ1-2,11,TRBV28,-,TGTGCCAGCAGGGATGGACGGGGCTACACCTTC,CASRDGRGYTF
-,TRBJ1-5,13,TRBV10-3,-,TGTGCCATCAGTGGCTCTGATAATCAGCCCCAGCATTTT,CAISGSDNQPQHF
-,TRBJ1-2,16,TRBV12-2,-,TGTGCAAGTCGCTTAGTTCGCCAGATCATTAACTATGGCTACACCTTC,CASRLVRQIINYGYTF
-,TRBJ1-1,14,TRBV7-8,once,TGTGCCAGCAGCTTTCAGGCAGGTAGCACTGAAGCTTTCTTT,CASSFQAGSTEAFF
TRBD1,TRBJ1-6,17,TRBV7-6,once,TGTGCCAGCAGCCCCATAGACAGGGTAGTCCGTAATTCACCCCTCCACTTT,CASSPIDRVVRNSPLHF
-,TRBJ2-3,14,TRBV5-1,-,TGCGCCAGCAGCTTGGCGTCCCGAGGGGATACGCAGTATTTT,CASSLASRGDTQYF
-,TRBJ1-6,15,TRBV19,-,TGTGCCAGTAGCAACATGCGCAGGGGAGGATCACCCCTCCACTTT,CASSNMRRGGSPLHF
-,TRBJ1-2,11,TRBV29-1,-,TGCAGCGTTGAACGAGGAGGAGGCTACACCTTC,CSVERGGGYTF
-,TRBJ2-1,14,TRBV5-1,-,TGCGCCAGCAGCTTGGGACTAAATGTCCATGAGCAGTTCTTC,CASSLGLNVHEQFF
-,TRBJ1-1,14,TRBV28,-,TGTGCCAGCAGTTTTGGTGGGGAGAACACTGAAGCTTTCTTT,CASSFGGENTEAFF
TRBD1,TRBJ1-3,15,TRBV30,-,TGTGCCTGGAGTCGGACAGGCCTCTCTGGAAACACCATATATTTT,CAWSRTGLSGNTIYF
TRBD1,TRBJ1-1,13,TRBV5-1,once,TGCGCCAGCAGCCTACAGGGGGACACTGAAGCTTTCTTT,CASSLQGDTEAFF
-,TRBJ1-4,14,TRBV7-9,-,TGTGCCAGCAGCTCACCCAGGCCGCCGGGAAAACTGTTTTTT,CASSSPRPPGKLFF
-,TRBJ2-1,15,TRBV5-1,-,TGCGCCAGCAGCTCCCCCGGGACCGGGTTGAATGAGCAGTTCTTC,CASSSPGTGLNEQFF
-,TRBJ1-5,14,TRBV19,-,TGTGCCAGTAGTCGGCTTTGGGGGCAACAGCCCCAGCATTTT,CASSRLWGQQPQHF
-,TRBJ1-2,14,TRBV7-9,-,TGTGCCAGCAGCGTACAGGAGCAAATCGGAGGCTACACCTTC,CASSVQEQIGGYTF
-,TRBJ1-1,12,TRBV20-1,-,TGCAGTGCTAGTTCGGACTATCCTGAAGCTTTCTTT,CSASSDYPEAFF
-,TRBJ2-4,13,TRBV2,once,TGTGCCAGCACCCCAGGGTCGGGGGCGGTCCAGTACTTC,CASTPGSGAVQYF
TRBD2,TRBJ2-1,16,TRBV4-3,-,TGCGCCAGCAGCCAAGATCCGAGCGGGAGGCCCGGTGAGCAGTTCTTC,CASSQDPSGRPGEQFF
-,TRBJ1-1,15,TRBV9,-,TGTGCCAGCAGCGTAGCTTCGGGGCCCGACACTGAAGCTTTCTTT,CASSVASGPDTEAFF
TRBD2,TRBJ2-1,15,TRBV6-5,-,TGTGCCAGCAGAATCGAGCGGGAGGGTTACAATGAGCAGTTCTTC,CASRIEREGYNEQFF
-,TRBJ1-4,14,TRBV25-1,-,TGTGCCAGCAGTGAATGGGCAGGCGGGGAAAAACTGTTTTTT,CASSEWAGGEKLFF